Listed below are T cell receptor beta chains from one sample, sequenced in a study of cytomegalovirus exposure and HLA in healthy donors. The protocol was immunoSEQ multiplex PCR, while the TCRdb copy is restricted to in-frame clones and leaves out a portion. In the table there are roughly 110,000 clones, about 75% of which are singletons. Sequencing used PBMCs. The receptors here all came from a man in his forties in good health and CMV-seronegative. Both conserved end residues are part of each CDR3. Fields, in order: D gene, V gene, clone size, J gene, CDR3 DNA, CDR3 protein. The D gene is left open where the match is weak. Clone size is given for some rows only: seen once, a few or many times, or a class if the clone is expanded.

.	TRBV6-1	few	TRBJ2-7	TGTGCCAGCAGACAACCCTCAGGGGGGTCCTACGAGCAGTACTTC	CASRQPSGGSYEQYF
.	TRBV7-8	.	TRBJ1-6	TGTGCCAGCAGCTTCGGAGATTCACCCCTCCACTTT	CASSFGDSPLHF
.	TRBV30	.	TRBJ2-5	TGTGCCTGGAGTGTAATAGCAAAGACCCAGTACTTC	CAWSVIAKTQYF
TRBD1	TRBV19	.	TRBJ1-4	TGTGCCAGTAGTATGGACAGGGATAATGAAAAACTGTTTTTT	CASSMDRDNEKLFF
.	TRBV29-1	few	TRBJ1-1	TGCAGCGTCCGTGACAGAGCCGAAGCTTTCTTT	CSVRDRAEAFF
TRBD1	TRBV6-6	.	TRBJ1-5	TGTGCCAGCAGCCAGGACAGGAGCAATCAGCCCCAGCATTTT	CASSQDRSNQPQHF
.	TRBV6-1	.	TRBJ1-2	TGTGCCAGCAAATACGGGATGGGAGGTTTCTATGGCTACACCTTC	CASKYGMGGFYGYTF
.	TRBV6-5	.	TRBJ2-1	TGTGCCAGCAGCAACCAGGGCGCCCAGTTCTTC	CASSNQGAQFF
.	TRBV5-6	.	TRBJ1-2	TGTGCCAGCAGCCAACAGAACCGTTTTAACTATGGCTACACCTTC	CASSQQNRFNYGYTF
.	TRBV6-4	.	TRBJ1-2	TGTGCCAGCAGTGACTCGAATCGTGGCGGGTCCTATGGCTACACCTTC	CASSDSNRGGSYGYTF
.	TRBV6-1	.	TRBJ2-7	TGTGCCAGCAGTGAGTTACAGGGTGGCTACGAGCAGTACTTC	CASSELQGGYEQYF
TRBD1	TRBV29-1	.	TRBJ1-2	TGCAGCGTGGTACAGACAGGGGCAAGCGGCTACACCTTC	CSVVQTGASGYTF
.	TRBV6-6	.	TRBJ2-1	TGTGCCAGCAGTTACGGTAGCGGAAATAACAATGAGCAGTTCTTC	CASSYGSGNNNEQFF
.	TRBV29-1	.	TRBJ1-3	TGCAGCGTTCAGTTTCAGGGTTACGGCACCATATATTTT	CSVQFQGYGTIYF
.	TRBV5-1	.	TRBJ1-2	TGCGCCAGCAGCCCATCGGGGACTCTCGGGGACTATGGCTACACCTTC	CASSPSGTLGDYGYTF
TRBD1	TRBV10-3	.	TRBJ1-5	TGTGCCACCGGACAGGCCAATCAGCCCCAGCATTTT	CATGQANQPQHF
TRBD1	TRBV10-2	few	TRBJ2-5	TGCGCCAGCAGTGAGTCGATGACAGGGGTGTACCAAGAGACCCAGTACTTC	CASSESMTGVYQETQYF
.	TRBV9	.	TRBJ1-6	TGTGCCAGCAGCGTATCGGGGACAAATAATTCACCCCTCCACTTT	CASSVSGTNNSPLHF
TRBD2	TRBV9	.	TRBJ2-7	TGTGCCAGCAGCGCAGGACTAGCGGGGGGCTTGTACGAGCAGTACTTC	CASSAGLAGGLYEQYF
TRBD2	TRBV5-1	.	TRBJ2-1	TGCGCCAGCAGCTTGTCTAGCGGGGACTCCTACAATGAGCAGTTCTTC	CASSLSSGDSYNEQFF
.	TRBV15	.	TRBJ1-3	TGTGCCACTAGATTCTCACAGCACTCTGGAAACACCATATATTTT	CATRFSQHSGNTIYF
.	TRBV10-3	.	TRBJ2-7	TGTGCCATCAGCCCCGGGACTTCCTCCTACGAGCAGTACTTC	CAISPGTSSYEQYF
.	TRBV11-2	few	TRBJ1-1	TGTGCCAGCAGCTTCTTACAGGGGAACACTGAAGCTTTCTTT	CASSFLQGNTEAFF
.	TRBV18	.	TRBJ2-5	TGTGCCAGCTCTCTACGGAACGGGGTAGAGACCCAGTACTTC	CASSLRNGVETQYF
TRBD2	TRBV4-1	.	TRBJ2-7	TGCGCCAGCAGCCGGAGCGGGAGCTCCTACGAGCAGTACTTC	CASSRSGSSYEQYF
.	TRBV21-1	.	TRBJ1-6	TGTGCCAGCAGCAAAAAAGAGGCCGGGACATTCAATAATTCACCCCTCCACTTT	CASSKKEAGTFNNSPLHF
.	TRBV11-2	.	TRBJ1-2	TGTGCCAGCAGCTTAGGGGAGAATAACTATGGCTACACCTTC	CASSLGENNYGYTF
TRBD1	TRBV11-3	.	TRBJ2-7	TGTGCCAGCAGCTTAGGGGCGGGACAGGGACTCTACGAGCAGTACTTC	CASSLGAGQGLYEQYF
.	TRBV6-1	.	TRBJ2-6	TGTGCCAGCAGTGAATTAAAACAGGGATCTGGGGCCAACGTCCTGACTTTC	CASSELKQGSGANVLTF
TRBD1	TRBV9	.	TRBJ1-1	TGTGCCAGCAGCGTTACCGGGACAGGGGCGTTCCCTGAAGCTTTCTTT	CASSVTGTGAFPEAFF
.	TRBV7-6	once	TRBJ2-5	TGTGCCAGCAGCCCCATGTCAGCGGTACGCCAAGAGACCCAGTACTTC	CASSPMSAVRQETQYF
TRBD2	TRBV9	.	TRBJ2-3	TGTGCCAGCAGCGTTGGGACTAGCGGCCAAACATTTACGCAGTATTTT	CASSVGTSGQTFTQYF
TRBD1	TRBV9	.	TRBJ1-3	TGTGCCAGCAGCCTCAGACAGGGGAGTGCTGGAAACACCATATATTTT	CASSLRQGSAGNTIYF
.	TRBV9	few	TRBJ2-5	TGTGCCAGCAGCGTACGCGGCGGAAGCGAGACCCAGTACTTC	CASSVRGGSETQYF
TRBD2	TRBV6-5	.	TRBJ2-5	TGTGCCAGCAGTAGAGCGGGGGGACAAGAGACCCAGTACTTC	CASSRAGGQETQYF
.	TRBV4-2	.	TRBJ1-5	TGTGCCAGCAGCCAAGCCCAGGCCAGCAATCAGCCCCAGCATTTT	CASSQAQASNQPQHF
.	TRBV7-6	.	TRBJ2-3	TGTGCCAGCAGCTACAATAAAGATACGCAGTATTTT	CASSYNKDTQYF
TRBD2	TRBV7-9	few	TRBJ2-1	TGTGCCAGCAGGAGGGGTTTAGCGGGGGACAATGAGCAGTTCTTC	CASRRGLAGDNEQFF
TRBD2	TRBV9	.	TRBJ2-4	TGTGCCAGCAGCGGAGGACTAGCGGACACAAACATTCAGTACTTC	CASSGGLADTNIQYF
.	TRBV5-6	.	TRBJ2-7	TGTGCCAGCAGCTTGGGACCGGCGGGCGAGCAGTACTTC	CASSLGPAGEQYF
.	TRBV2	.	TRBJ1-2	TGTGCCAGCAAGAGGGAGCGGGACTATGGCTACACCTTC	CASKRERDYGYTF
.	TRBV7-6	once	TRBJ1-1	TGTGCCAGCAGCCGGACAGAGAACACTGAAGCTTTCTTT	CASSRTENTEAFF
TRBD2	TRBV9	.	TRBJ2-1	TGTGCCAGCAGCGTACTAGCGGGGGGGCAAAATGAGCAGTTCTTC	CASSVLAGGQNEQFF
.	TRBV28	.	TRBJ2-2	TGTGCCAGCAGTCCTATCCTGTTGGGGGAGCTGTTTTTT	CASSPILLGELFF
.	TRBV7-7	.	TRBJ2-7	TGTGCCAGCAGCTTGTCCGGGGTCGAGCAGTACTTC	CASSLSGVEQYF
TRBD1	TRBV7-9	.	TRBJ1-3	TGTGCCAGCAGCTTAGGGACAGGGACCCCCTCTGGAAACACCATATATTTT	CASSLGTGTPSGNTIYF
.	TRBV5-5	once	TRBJ1-4	TGTGCCAGCAGCCCCAGCCGACAGGCAACTAATGAAAAACTGTTTTTT	CASSPSRQATNEKLFF